The 15 T cell receptor beta chains reported below all come from one sample, sequenced in a study of blood T cell repertoires in COVID-19. The assay was immunoSEQ multiplex PCR, and TCRdb's table has in-frame clones only and misses some. The data hold around 84,000 clones, with approximately 78% observed a single time. The sample was peripheral blood. The receptor source for this set is a man aged 60 to 75 with COVID-19, enrolled during active disease.

For this clone: Relative to the germline gene, one junction end is altered; a read error may explain this. V gene TRBV18 combines with J gene TRBJ1-2; D gene ambiguous. The CDR3 has 14 residues. Germline loops: CDR1 KGHSH, CDR2 LQKENI. Here the CDR3 DNA reads TGTGCCAGCTCACCACGCCAGGCTAATTATGGCTACACCTTC. Translated: CASSPRQANYGYTF. Complete variable domain (other parts from reference TRBV18 and TRBJ1-2): NAGVMQNPRHLVRRRGQEARLRCSPMKGHSHVYWYRQLPEEGLKFMVYLQKENIIDESGMPKERFSAEFPKEGPSILRIQQVVRGDSAAYFCASSPRQANYGYTFGSGTRLTVV.

This chain joins TRBV25-1 and TRBJ2-5; 13 bases fit TRBD2. J was trimmed by 4 bases and V by 6 bases; bases with no gene match: 5. Germline V gene lookup returns CDR1 MGHDK and CDR2 SYGVNS. This CDR3 comprises 15 residues. The chain's CDR3 is CASSWGLAGRETQYF. CDR3 bases: TGTGCCAGCAGCTGGGGACTAGCGGGGCGAGAGACCCAGTACTTC.

This chain links TRBV2 with TRBJ2-7; D possibly corresponds to TRBD1 (6 bases). V gave up 7 bases and J gave up 2 bases, with 15 bases separating them. Germline CDR1 SNHLY, CDR2 FYNNEI. The CDR3 is 14 residues long. CDR3 DNA: TGTGCCAGCAATCCCCCAGGGGCCCCCTACGAGCAGTACTTC. As protein: CASNPPGAPYEQYF.

The chain joins TRBV18 to TRBJ2-1; D gene uncertain. The V end lost 2 bases, the J end lost 1 base, and 9 bases lay between the germline ends. Germline assignment: CDR1 KGHSH and CDR2 LQKENI. This CDR3 spans 15 amino acids. CDR3 region: CASSPGIQSYNEQFF. For the CDR3, the DNA is TGTGCCAGCTCACCAGGTATACAGTCCTACAATGAGCAGTTCTTC.

V gene TRBV19 combines with J gene TRBJ2-7; 7 nucleotides match TRBD1. CDR3 length: 15 residues. Losses at the gene ends were 1 base for V and 5 bases for J; bases not matched to a gene: 8. Germline V lookup: CDR1 LNHDA, CDR2 SQIVND (reference sequence). CDR3 region: CASSIGTRGKHEQYF. DNA for the CDR3: TGTGCCAGTAGTATAGGGACCAGGGGGAAACACGAGCAGTACTTC.

The chain recombines TRBV27 with TRBJ1-1; 7 nucleotides agree with TRBD1. The length of the CDR3 is 18 residues. V was pared by 2 bases and J by 1 base, with 13 bases of the junction left unmatched. The germline gives CDR1 MNHEY, CDR2 SMNVEV (reference sequence). The CDR3 DNA follows: TGTGCCAGCAGTTTAAGTTTCAGGGGGAGGTTAAGGAACACTGAAGCTTTCTTT. This translates into CASSLSFRGRLRNTEAFF.

This clone was found a few times. This chain links TRBV6-5 with TRBJ2-5; 8 bases fit TRBD1. Germline CDR1 and CDR2: MNHEY and SVGAGI. With 6 bases clipped from V and 1 base from J, the junction kept 7 bases outside the gene matches. The CDR3 covers 15 residues. Here the CDR3 DNA reads TGTGCCAGCAGCGACAGGGGAATTGTCCAAGAGACCCAGTACTTC. It yields the protein CASSDRGIVQETQYF.

The CDR3 DNA sequence: TGCAGTGCTAGTCAGGGAACCGGGGAGCTGTTTTTT. Translating gives CSASQGTGELFF. The gene calls are TRBV20-1 and TRBJ2-2; a weak D match, TRBD1 (5 bases). CDR3 size: 12 residues. V was pared by 3 bases and J by 5 bases, with 7 bases between. Germline loops: CDR1 DFQATT, CDR2 SNEGSKA (reference sequence).

The gene calls are TRBV6-6 and TRBJ1-5; D is unclear. This CDR3 is 15 amino acids long. Trimming removed 11 bases from V and 0 bases from J, with 17 bases in between. Germline CDR1 and CDR2: MNHNY and SVGAGI (reference sequence). Here the CDR3 reads CAVSAADDSNQPQHF. CDR3 nucleotides: TGTGCCGTCTCAGCGGCAGATGATAGCAATCAGCCCCAGCATTTT.

This chain uses TRBV7-3 with TRBJ2-3, with 8 nucleotides matching TRBD2. CDR1 and CDR2 (germline): SGHTA, FQGTGA. J was trimmed by 6 bases and V by 5 bases; bases with no gene match: 7. The CDR3 has 14 residues. CDR3 loop: CASSPGLARDTQYF. CDR3 coding DNA: TGTGCCAGCAGCCCTGGACTAGCCCGCGATACGCAGTATTTT.

This chain connects TRBV27 to TRBJ2-5, with 8 bases matching TRBD2. This CDR3 has 14 residues. Germline CDR1 reads MNHEY; CDR2 reads SMNVEV (reference sequence). V trimming: 4 bases; J trimming: 2 bases; junction bases outside the gene matches: 3. CDR3 bases: TGTGCCAGCAGTTGGACTAGCAGGCAAGAGACCCAGTACTTC. Translated, it gives CASSWTSRQETQYF.

The V call is TRBV4-3, the J call TRBJ2-7, with D perhaps matching TRBD2 (6 bases). Germline V lookup: CDR1 LGHNA, CDR2 YSLEER. V was trimmed by 0 bases and J by 5 bases, leaving 17 bases between them. This CDR3 is 16 amino acids long. The CDR3 sequence is CASSQDLGGVAHEQYF. The CDR3 DNA follows: TGCGCCAGCAGCCAAGATCTGGGGGGAGTGGCCCACGAGCAGTACTTC.

V and J are TRBV10-2 and TRBJ2-7; D might be TRBD1 (6 bases). The CDR3 is 14 residues long. Germline assignment: CDR1 WSHSY and CDR2 SAAADI. Trimming cost V 4 bases and J 2 bases, with 12 bases left between them. In DNA form, the CDR3 reads TGCGCCAGCAGTGTCGGACAGAAAACCTACGAGCAGTACTTC. Encoded protein: CASSVGQKTYEQYF.

This clone was recorded a few times. The chain's CDR3 is CASSLSSSGTANEQFF. The CDR3, as DNA: TGCGCCAGCAGCTTGTCGTCTAGCGGGACCGCCAATGAGCAGTTCTTC. V gene TRBV5-1 combines with J gene TRBJ2-1; 9 nucleotides align to TRBD2. The CDR3 is 16 amino acids. CDR1 SGHRS and CDR2 YFSETQ come from the germline V gene. V shed 1 base, J shed 6 bases, and the junction held 8 bases outside the gene matches. Based on the CDR3 plus reference TRBV5-1 and TRBJ2-1, the full variable domain is KAGVTQTPRYLIKTRGQQVTLSCSPISGHRSVSWYQQTPGQGLQFLFEYFSETQRNKGNFPGRFSGRQFSNSRSEMNVSTLELGDSALYLCASSLSSSGTANEQFFGPGTRLTVL.

The chain links TRBV10-3 to TRBJ2-7; D perhaps matches TRBD2 (6 bases). CDR3 length: 13 residues. The germline gives CDR1 ENHRY, CDR2 SYGVKD. The V end was cut by 10 bases, the J end by 4 bases, with 17 bases between. The CDR3 nucleotides read TGTGCCACCACGGAGGGCAGGGTGTACGAGCAGTACTTC. As protein: CATTEGRVYEQYF.